This is a list of T cell receptor beta chains from one sample in a study of shared clonotypes between healthy human individuals. Sequencing was performed with immunoSEQ multiplex PCR; in TCRdb, only in-frame clones are kept and a portion is missing. The sample lists roughly 650,000 clones, around 96% seen once, with about 0.12% in the top ten. The sample comprised naive CD8+ T cells sorted from blood. These receptors were obtained from a woman in her thirties in good health. Both conserved end residues are part of each CDR3. D genes are given only for firm matches. Size tells how often a clone was seen (once, few, many) or the class of an expanded clone, and some rows leave it out.

d_call,j_call,v_call,clone_size,cdr3_aa,cdr3_nt
NA,TRBJ2-1,TRBV2,NA,CASRGINEQFF,TGTGCCAGCAGGGGGATCAATGAGCAGTTCTTC
NA,TRBJ1-1,TRBV7-8,once,CASSLVSGAEAFF,TGTGCCAGCAGCTTAGTATCGGGGGCTGAAGCTTTCTTT
TRBD2,TRBJ2-3,TRBV27,NA,CASRGPGLAITGDTQYF,TGTGCCAGCAGGGGACCGGGACTAGCAATAACAGGGGATACGCAGTATTTT
TRBD1,TRBJ2-2,TRBV9,NA,CASSVGWDRGSTGELFF,TGTGCCAGCAGCGTAGGATGGGACAGGGGTTCCACCGGGGAGCTGTTTTTT
NA,TRBJ2-7,TRBV28,NA,CASSFGEGYEQYF,TGTGCCAGCAGTTTTGGCGAGGGCTACGAGCAGTACTTC
NA,TRBJ1-1,TRBV7-9,NA,CASSVGEGREAFF,TGTGCCAGCAGCGTAGGAGAGGGGCGGGAAGCTTTCTTT
TRBD1,TRBJ1-5,TRBV28,NA,CASSSLNLTGTAGPQHF,TGTGCCAGCAGTTCCCTTAACTTGACAGGGACTGCGGGGCCCCAGCATTTT
TRBD2,TRBJ2-7,TRBV6-8,NA,CASSYSSSGIREQYF,TGTGCCAGCAGTTACTCGTCTAGCGGGATACGCGAGCAGTACTTC
TRBD2,TRBJ2-5,TRBV9,NA,CASSVASGTLQETQYF,TGTGCCAGCAGCGTAGCTAGCGGGACCCTCCAAGAGACCCAGTACTTC
NA,TRBJ2-2,TRBV7-7,NA,CASSLSINTGELFF,TGTGCCAGCAGCTTAAGTATCAACACCGGGGAGCTGTTTTTT
TRBD1,TRBJ1-1,TRBV27,NA,CASTKTGEATEAFF,TGTGCCAGCACCAAGACAGGGGAGGCCACTGAAGCTTTCTTT
NA,TRBJ2-5,TRBV28,NA,CASSLSVGVETQYF,TGTGCCAGCAGTTTGTCAGTTGGGGTAGAGACCCAGTACTTC
TRBD2,TRBJ2-1,TRBV6-1,NA,CASSERLAVEQFF,TGTGCCAGCAGTGAGAGACTAGCGGTTGAGCAGTTCTTC
NA,TRBJ2-5,TRBV10-3,NA,CAISDQASNQETQYF,TGTGCCATCAGTGACCAGGCGAGTAACCAAGAGACCCAGTACTTC
NA,TRBJ1-1,TRBV28,NA,CASSIFGGAEAFF,TGTGCCAGCAGTATCTTCGGGGGCGCTGAAGCTTTCTTT
NA,TRBJ2-7,TRBV5-4,NA,CASSLNAGRIEYEQYF,TGTGCCAGCAGCTTGAATGCCGGGAGAATTGAATATGAGCAGTACTTC
NA,TRBJ2-7,TRBV13,NA,CASSFGRDSSYEQYF,TGTGCCAGCAGCTTCGGGCGGGACAGCTCCTACGAGCAGTACTTC
NA,TRBJ2-5,TRBV28,NA,CASSLMASETQYF,TGTGCCAGCAGTTTAATGGCTTCAGAGACCCAGTACTTC
NA,TRBJ1-2,TRBV28,NA,CASSFWDWKYGYTF,TGTGCCAGCAGTTTCTGGGATTGGAAATATGGCTACACCTTC
NA,TRBJ1-3,TRBV10-3,NA,CAISEWAQSGNTIYF,TGTGCCATCAGTGAGTGGGCCCAGAGTGGAAACACCATATATTTT
TRBD2,TRBJ2-5,TRBV7-3,once,CASSLISGRYETQYF,TGTGCCAGCAGCCTTATCAGCGGGAGATATGAGACCCAGTACTTC
TRBD1,TRBJ1-2,TRBV9,NA,CASSAVTGARGYTF,TGTGCCAGCAGCGCGGTAACAGGGGCCCGGGGCTACACCTTC
TRBD2,TRBJ2-1,TRBV6-5,NA,CASSSPREGHYEQFF,TGTGCCAGCAGCTCCCCCCGGGAGGGCCATTATGAGCAGTTCTTC
NA,TRBJ2-7,TRBV5-1,NA,CASSLGVGAPYEQYF,TGCGCCAGCAGCTTGGGAGTCGGGGCTCCCTACGAGCAGTACTTC
NA,TRBJ2-1,TRBV10-3,NA,CAISPRETNNEQFF,TGTGCCATCAGTCCACGGGAGACCAACAATGAGCAGTTCTTC
NA,TRBJ1-2,TRBV7-8,NA,CASSPPDDSYTF,TGTGCCAGCAGCCCCCCCGACGATAGCTACACCTTC
NA,TRBJ2-7,TRBV6-1,NA,CAAGISQGSYEQYF,TGTGCCGCGGGTATTTCACAGGGATCGTACGAGCAGTACTTC